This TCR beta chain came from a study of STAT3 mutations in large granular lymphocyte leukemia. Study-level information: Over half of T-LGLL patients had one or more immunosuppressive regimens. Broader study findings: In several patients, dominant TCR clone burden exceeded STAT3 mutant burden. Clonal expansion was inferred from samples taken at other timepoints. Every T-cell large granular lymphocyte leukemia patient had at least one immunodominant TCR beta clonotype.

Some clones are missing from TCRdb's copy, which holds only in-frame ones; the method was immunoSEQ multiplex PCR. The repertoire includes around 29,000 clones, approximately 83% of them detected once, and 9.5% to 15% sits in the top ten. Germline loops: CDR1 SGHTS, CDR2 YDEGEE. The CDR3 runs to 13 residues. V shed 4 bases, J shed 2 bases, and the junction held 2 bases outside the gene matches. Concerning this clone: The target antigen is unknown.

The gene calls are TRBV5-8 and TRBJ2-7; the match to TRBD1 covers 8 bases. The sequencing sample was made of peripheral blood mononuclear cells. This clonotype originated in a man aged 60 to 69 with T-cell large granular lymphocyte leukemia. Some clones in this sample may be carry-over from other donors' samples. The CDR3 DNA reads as TGTGCCAGCAGCCGGACAGGGACCTACGAGCAGTACTTC. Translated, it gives CASSRTGTYEQYF. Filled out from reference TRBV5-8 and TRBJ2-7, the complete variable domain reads EAGVTQSPTHLIKTRGQQATLRCSPISGHTSVYWYQQALGLGLQFLLWYDEGEERNRGNFPPRFSGRQFPNYSSELNVNALELEDSALYLCASSRTGTYEQYFGPGTRLTVT.